The text below deals with one TCR beta chain. Its target is unknown. This entry is derived from a study of T-cell memory formation after mild COVID-19. Across the whole study: Clustering of TCRs was largely donor specific. Points from the study as a whole: Contracting clones from day 15 to 85 had balanced CD4/CD8; later expanders favoured CD4+. Pre-infection memory already had some responding clones, implying cross-reactive memory joined.

J lost 2 bases, V lost 5 bases, and 11 bases had no gene match. The length of the CDR3 is 17 residues. With constant-segment primers, 5'RACE yielded cDNA libraries of TCR alpha and TCR beta that carried sample barcodes and UMIs. One entry per CDR3 protein, called by TCRdb with MiXCR from the 5' RACE reads. The sample records 100,000 to 130,000 distinct CDR3 sequences, about an eighth being singletons. The sequencing sample was made of PBMCs or a T cell subset sorted from them (not recorded which). The receptor was derived from a man between 18 and 29 years old who had mild COVID-19 (a few samples of this study predate the infection). Cell type and time point are not known. This chain links TRBV12-3 or TRBV12-4 with TRBJ2-2, with TRBD2 identical over 7 bases. In DNA, the CDR3 is TGTGCCAGCAGTCCCTCCGCGGCGGGACTAAACACCGGGGAGCTGTTTTTT. Residues: CASSPSAAGLNTGELFF.